These T cell receptor beta chains were read from a single sample in a study of T cells in Graves' hyperthyroidism and ophthalmopathy. TCRdb reprocessed the multiplex PCR reads via MiXCR and lists one record per CDR3 protein. The sample comprises roughly 380,000 distinct CDR3 sequences, about 15% of which are singletons, and approximately 10% rests with the top ten. The material sequenced was blood. The receptors were gathered from a woman aged 60 to 75 with Graves' hyperthyroidism. Each CDR3 is given with its conserved first and last residue. The D gene is left open where the match is weak. Size values are once, few and many counts, or a class for expanded clones, and some rows have none.

V gene	clone size	J gene	D gene	CDR3 protein	CDR3 DNA
TRBV5-1	-	TRBJ1-4	-	CASSFVSRGGSATNEKLFF	TGCGCCAGCAGCTTTGTCTCGCGTGGGGGGAGCGCAACTAATGAAAAACTGTTTTTT
TRBV7-9	few	TRBJ2-6	-	CASSSTPPGSLRSGANVLTF	TGTGCCAGCAGCTCAACACCGCCTGGGAGCCTCCGCTCTGGGGCCAACGTCCTGACTTTC
TRBV15	-	TRBJ1-4	TRBD1	CATSLGDREELFF	TGTGCCACCAGCCTGGGTGACAGGGAGGAACTGTTTTTT
TRBV5-1	many	TRBJ1-2	TRBD1	CASSLSGGFGYTF	TGCGCCAGCAGCTTGTCAGGGGGCTTTGGCTACACCTTC
TRBV28	-	TRBJ2-7	TRBD2	CASSLGTSGQAYEQYF	TGTGCCAGCAGTTTAGGGACTAGCGGGCAAGCCTACGAGCAGTACTTC
TRBV24-1	-	TRBJ2-1	-	CATSPWGEQGDEQFF	TGTGCCACCAGTCCTTGGGGGGAACAGGGCGATGAGCAGTTCTTC
TRBV6-6	many	TRBJ1-1	TRBD1	CASSYSGQGETEAFF	TGTGCCAGCAGTTACTCCGGACAGGGGGAGACTGAAGCTTTCTTT
TRBV15	many	TRBJ2-7	TRBD1	CATSKSGQPNEQYF	TGTGCCACCAGCAAATCGGGACAGCCTAACGAGCAGTACTTC
TRBV19	-	TRBJ2-2	TRBD1	CASNPGFLGGLNTGELFF	TGTGCCAGTAACCCGGGCTTCTTAGGGGGCCTGAACACCGGGGAGCTGTTTTTT
TRBV6-1	many	TRBJ1-1	TRBD1	CASSKDRVDTEAFF	TGTGCCAGCAGTAAGGACAGGGTGGACACTGAAGCTTTCTTT
TRBV12-3/TRBV12-4	-	TRBJ2-2	TRBD1	CASSFARGLTGELFF	TGTGCCAGCAGTTTCGCCAGGGGGTTAACCGGGGAGCTGTTTTTT
TRBV10-3	few	TRBJ2-5	TRBD2	CAISAGTSGSLRRETQYF	TGTGCCATCAGTGCTGGGACTAGCGGGAGTCTGCGTCGAGAGACCCAGTACTTC
TRBV27	few	TRBJ2-2	TRBD2	CASSPTPTSGIITGELFF	TGTGCCAGCAGTCCTACTCCTACTAGCGGGATTATAACCGGGGAGCTGTTTTTT
TRBV11-3	many	TRBJ2-3	-	CASSLGSQRFGTDTQYF	TGTGCCAGCAGCTTAGGGAGTCAAAGGTTTGGCACAGATACGCAGTATTTT
TRBV28	many	TRBJ1-2	TRBD1	CASSLDRDDGYTF	TGTGCCAGCAGTTTGGACAGGGACGATGGCTACACCTTC
TRBV28	many	TRBJ2-7	TRBD1	CASIRTGSYEQYF	TGTGCCAGCATAAGGACAGGATCCTACGAGCAGTACTTC
TRBV14	many	TRBJ2-5	-	CASSSLLEGKETQYF	TGTGCCAGCAGCTCCCTCTTGGAGGGGAAAGAGACCCAGTACTTC
TRBV6-1	-	TRBJ2-2	TRBD2	CASSGGPGTSTGELFF	TGTGCCAGCAGTGGGGGCCCCGGGACTAGTACCGGGGAGCTGTTTTTT
TRBV6-1	many	TRBJ2-3	TRBD1	CASRRDRGNTDTQYF	TGTGCCAGCAGACGGGACAGGGGGAACACAGATACGCAGTATTTT
TRBV12-3/TRBV12-4	many	TRBJ1-5	-	CASSLGTLEPQHF	TGTGCCAGCAGCTTAGGGACACTGGAGCCCCAGCATTTT
TRBV7-3	few	TRBJ2-7	-	CASTRNSLGPYEQYF	TGTGCCAGCACTCGCAATTCCCTCGGGCCCTACGAGCAGTACTTC
TRBV18	many	TRBJ2-5	-	CASSPQAVEQETQYF	TGTGCCAGCTCACCCCAGGCAGTAGAGCAAGAGACCCAGTACTTC
TRBV5-4	few	TRBJ1-2	-	CASSSRSGGLLNYGYTF	TGTGCCAGCAGCTCCCGCTCCGGGGGGTTGTTGAACTATGGCTACACCTTC
TRBV7-2	many	TRBJ1-5	-	CASSLGGEGQPQHF	TGTGCCAGCAGCCTAGGGGGGGAAGGTCAGCCCCAGCATTTT
TRBV6-1	-	TRBJ1-4	-	CASSTTGTGNEKLFF	TGTGCCAGCAGTACAACCGGGACTGGTAATGAAAAACTGTTTTTT
TRBV5-1	many	TRBJ1-1	-	CASSLTGHQNTEAFF	TGCGCCAGCAGCCTTACGGGACACCAGAACACTGAAGCTTTCTTT
TRBV30	many	TRBJ2-5	-	CAWRLKLGVETQYF	TGTGCCTGGAGGCTTAAGTTGGGGGTGGAGACCCAGTACTTC
TRBV30	many	TRBJ1-5	TRBD1	CAWSVLQGDQPQHF	TGTGCCTGGAGTGTACTCCAGGGGGATCAGCCCCAGCATTTT
TRBV19	once	TRBJ1-5	-	CASRLQETYQPQHF	TGTGCCAGTCGCTTACAGGAAACATATCAGCCCCAGCATTTT
TRBV7-9	many	TRBJ2-7	TRBD1	CASSLNRGPYEQYF	TGTGCCAGCAGCCTAAACAGGGGGCCGTACGAGCAGTACTTC
TRBV24-1	many	TRBJ2-2	-	CATSDSGPGELFF	TGTGCCACCAGTGATTCAGGGCCCGGGGAGCTGTTTTTT
TRBV29-1	few	TRBJ2-3	-	CSVVLAARYTDTQYF	TGCAGCGTTGTCCTGGCAGCCCGGTACACAGATACGCAGTATTTT
TRBV10-3	many	TRBJ1-5	-	CAISDGNQPQHF	TGTGCCATCAGTGACGGAAATCAGCCCCAGCATTTT
TRBV4-1	-	TRBJ2-1	TRBD2	CASSQDGGLAYNEQFF	TGCGCCAGCAGCCAAGATGGGGGACTAGCCTACAATGAGCAGTTCTTC
TRBV7-9	few	TRBJ2-7	-	CASSLVVTYEQYF	TGTGCCAGCAGCTTAGTGGTGACTTACGAGCAGTACTTC
TRBV6-1	many	TRBJ1-1	TRBD1	CASSDRDRGGDTEAFF	TGTGCCAGCAGTGATCGTGACAGGGGAGGGGACACTGAAGCTTTCTTT
TRBV6-1	many	TRBJ1-1	TRBD1	CASSERDRLDAFF	TGTGCCAGCAGTGAACGGGACAGACTTGACGCTTTCTTT
TRBV12-3/TRBV12-4	-	TRBJ2-7	TRBD2	CASRIGGAGEVEQYF	TGTGCCAGCAGAATCGGGGGGGCGGGAGAGGTCGAGCAGTACTTC
TRBV6-5	-	TRBJ2-1	-	CASSYRLTDSNEQFF	TGTGCCAGCAGCTACCGGCTTACGGACAGCAATGAGCAGTTCTTC
TRBV2	many	TRBJ1-2	-	CASSTSRANYGYTF	TGTGCCAGCAGCACCTCCAGGGCTAACTATGGCTACACCTTC
TRBV20-1	many	TRBJ1-2	-	CSASRDTQIDGYTF	TGCAGTGCGAGCCGGGACACCCAGATAGATGGCTACACCTTC
TRBV20-1	many	TRBJ2-3	-	CSASRGRLSPNTQYF	TGCAGTGCTAGCAGGGGAAGACTATCCCCAAATACGCAGTATTTT
TRBV20-1	-	TRBJ2-3	-	CSARDNGGGEVDTQYF	TGCAGTGCTAGAGATAACGGAGGTGGGGAGGTAGATACGCAGTATTTT
TRBV12-3/TRBV12-4	many	TRBJ2-5	TRBD2	CASSSRGAGQETQYF	TGTGCCAGCAGTTCGCGGGGGGCAGGCCAGGAGACCCAGTACTTC
TRBV3-1	-	TRBJ1-5	-	CASSQGGGGQPQHF	TGTGCCAGCAGCCAAGGCGGGGGCGGTCAGCCCCAGCATTTT
TRBV20-1	-	TRBJ2-3	-	CSASRGSTDTQYF	TGCAGTGCTTCGAGGGGTAGCACAGATACGCAGTATTTT
TRBV29-1	few	TRBJ2-1	TRBD2	CSVGAGGLYNEQFF	TGCAGCGTTGGGGCGGGAGGGTTATACAATGAGCAGTTCTTC
TRBV11-2	many	TRBJ2-3	-	CASAGLAPRDTQYF	TGTGCCAGCGCCGGCCTAGCGCCTCGAGATACGCAGTATTTT
TRBV3-1	many	TRBJ1-1	TRBD1	CASSQDTQGAAFF	TGTGCCAGCAGCCAAGATACCCAGGGGGCAGCTTTCTTT
TRBV7-3	few	TRBJ2-1	-	CASSSLGSEQFF	TGTGCCAGCAGCTCCTTAGGATCTGAGCAGTTCTTC
TRBV3-1	many	TRBJ2-7	-	CASSQGARDEQYF	TGTGCCAGCAGCCAAGGGGCCAGGGACGAGCAGTACTTC
TRBV24-1	-	TRBJ2-7	TRBD1	CATSDRKGQKTYEQYF	TGTGCCACCAGTGACAGGAAGGGACAGAAGACCTACGAGCAGTACTTC
TRBV18	many	TRBJ2-3	-	CASSPRAGASTDTQYF	TGTGCCAGCAGCCCAAGGGCGGGGGCTAGCACAGATACGCAGTATTTT
TRBV6-1	many	TRBJ1-1	-	CASSYSGTDTEAFF	TGTGCCAGCAGTTATTCAGGGACGGACACTGAAGCTTTCTTT